These 7 T cell receptor beta chains were all obtained from the same sample, sequenced in a study of shared clonotypes between healthy human individuals. Here immunoSEQ multiplex PCR was the method, and the copy in TCRdb shows in-frame clones only, minus some. The sample carries about 2.3 million clones, more than 85% recorded once. The sample was naive CD4+ T cells from PBMCs. Subset given: CD45RA+ positively selected. These receptor sequences come from a man aged 18 to 29 in good health. Some clones in this sample may be carry-over from other donors' samples.

The DNA for the CDR3 is TGTGCCAGCAGCTTAGTGGCCCTTGAAGCTTTCTTT. Its translation is CASSLVALEAFF. This chain uses TRBV11-3 with TRBJ1-1; unclear D gene. Germline CDR1 reads SGHNT; CDR2 reads YENEEA. Trimming stripped 1 base from V and 7 bases from J, with 7 bases between. This CDR3 region has 12 residues.

The genes are TRBV4-1 and TRBJ2-1; D uncertain. The CDR3 has 15 residues. The germline gives CDR1 MGHRA, CDR2 YSYEKL. The V end lost 8 bases, the J end lost 4 bases, and 18 bases lay between the germline ends. The CDR3 DNA follows: TGCGCCAGCGCCCAGCCTTCCTCAAGTTACAATGAGCAGTTCTTC. This encodes CASAQPSSSYNEQFF.

The J gene is TRBJ1-1, the V gene TRBV6-5, with TRBD1 as a possible D gene (6 bases). The V end lost 6 bases, the J end lost 3 bases, and 14 bases lay between the germline ends. The CDR3 sequence is 14 residues long. Per germline, CDR1 MNHEY and CDR2 SVGAGI. As DNA, the CDR3 is TGTGCCAGCAGCTACGAGGGGGGGGACACTGAAGCTTTCTTT. The encoded protein is CASSYEGGDTEAFF.

V is TRBV6-1 and J is TRBJ2-7; 10 bases line up with TRBD2. After removal of 6 bases from V and 4 bases from J, the junction contained 9 bases not matched to a gene. Germline V CDR1 and CDR2: MNHNS, SASEGT. The CDR3 totals 15 residues. The CDR3 region is CASRDPGLARYEQYF. Written as DNA, the CDR3 is TGTGCCAGCAGAGATCCGGGACTAGCGCGTTACGAGCAGTACTTC.

The chain is built from TRBV11-2 and TRBJ2-7, with D possibly being TRBD1 (7 bases). V lost 5 bases and J lost 7, with 15 bases in between. Germline lookup yields CDR1 SGHAT and CDR2 FQNNGV. The CDR3 extends over 13 amino acids. The CDR3 is CASSAQGRWEQYF. The CDR3 nucleotides are TGTGCCAGCAGCGCACAGGGGAGGTGGGAGCAGTACTTC.

There are a few counts of this clone. The rearrangement joins TRBV19 to TRBJ1-5; a weak D match, TRBD1 (6 bases). CDR1 is LNHDA and CDR2 is SQIVND in the germline V gene (reference sequence). This CDR3 is built from 13 residues. Trimming removed 6 bases from V and 7 bases from J, with 13 bases in between. The CDR3 sequence: CASRPDRSQPQHF. CDR3 DNA: TGTGCCAGTAGGCCAGACAGGAGCCAGCCCCAGCATTTT.

The gene calls are TRBV11-3 and TRBJ2-2; D possibly uses TRBD1 or TRBD2 (6 bases each). V lost 1 base and J 6 bases, leaving 12 bases between the germline ends. CDR1 and CDR2 from the germline V gene are SGHNT and YENEEA. The CDR3 totals 15 residues. This CDR3 reads CASSLGPGGSGELFF. CDR3 bases: TGTGCCAGCAGCTTAGGCCCCGGGGGCTCCGGGGAGCTGTTTTTT.